This T cell receptor beta chain was sequenced in a study of T cell responses to AZD1222 COVID-19 vaccine. Study-wide results and caveats: CD4 TCRs covered the whole spike, strongest at regions 160-218 and 743-854. Donors skewed white British and female; clonal diversity was possibly underestimated.

TCRdb's table, derived via immunoSEQ multiplex PCR, lists solely in-frame clones and lacks some. This table has 140,000 to 150,000 clones, about 82% appearing once. Concerning this clone itself: Its antigen remains unidentified.

Germline V gene lookup returns CDR1 SQVTM and CDR2 ANQGSEA. The CDR3 is 13 amino acids. Trimming shortened V by 4 bases and J by 4 bases, and 13 bases separated the two germline ends. Both about-4-week and about-12-week second-dose recipients were combined. The source is an adult who received the AZD1222 COVID-19 vaccine. Sample: peripheral blood, taken 28 days after the second AZD1222 dose. V is TRBV29-1 and J is TRBJ1-2, with a possible D match to TRBD1 (5 bases). The CDR3 region is CSVAGQTGYGYTF. CDR3 bases: TGCAGCGTTGCGGGGCAGACCGGCTATGGCTACACCTTC.